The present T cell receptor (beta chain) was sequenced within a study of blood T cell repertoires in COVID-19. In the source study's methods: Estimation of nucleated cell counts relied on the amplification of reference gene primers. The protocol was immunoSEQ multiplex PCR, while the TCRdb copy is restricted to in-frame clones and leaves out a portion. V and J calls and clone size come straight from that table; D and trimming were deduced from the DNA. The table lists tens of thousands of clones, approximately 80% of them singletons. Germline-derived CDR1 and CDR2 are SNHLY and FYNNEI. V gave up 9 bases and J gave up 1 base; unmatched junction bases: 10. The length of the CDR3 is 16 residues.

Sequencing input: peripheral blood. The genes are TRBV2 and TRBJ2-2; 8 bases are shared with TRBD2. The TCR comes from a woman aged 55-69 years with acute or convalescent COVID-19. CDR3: CASSSGVGGNTGELFF. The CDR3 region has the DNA TGTGCCAGTAGTAGCGGGGTCGGGGGGAACACCGGGGAGCTGTTTTTT.